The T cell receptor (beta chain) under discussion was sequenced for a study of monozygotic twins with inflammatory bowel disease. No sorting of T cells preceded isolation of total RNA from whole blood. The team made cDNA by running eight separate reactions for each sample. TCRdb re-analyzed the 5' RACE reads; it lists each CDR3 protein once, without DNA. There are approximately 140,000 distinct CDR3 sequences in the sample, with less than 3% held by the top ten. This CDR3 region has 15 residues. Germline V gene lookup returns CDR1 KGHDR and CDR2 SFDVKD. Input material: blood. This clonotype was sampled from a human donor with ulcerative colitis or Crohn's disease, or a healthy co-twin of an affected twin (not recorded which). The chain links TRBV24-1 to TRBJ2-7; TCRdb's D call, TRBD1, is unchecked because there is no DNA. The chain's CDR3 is CATSDARDSSYEQYF.